The 2 T cell receptor beta chains below all came from one sample that was sequenced in a study of OX40 agonist ivuxolimab in advanced cancers. Libraries were prepared through the immunoSEQ multiplex PCR assay. Not all clones reach the TCRdb copy of this immuneACCESS table, which keeps in-frame sequences only. Checked studies attribute under half of the gap to unresolved V genes and leave the rest unexplained. For this sample the table gives 30,000 to 45,000 clones, of which 65% to 85% were detected only once. 20% to 25% of the sample belongs to the ten largest clones. The source was CD4+ or CD8+ T cells sorted from blood, collected in a trial of the OX40 agonist ivuxolimab. Receptors were obtained from an adult with an advanced solid tumor such as melanoma, head and neck, liver or kidney cancer.

The J gene is TRBJ2-7, the V gene TRBV2; the match to TRBD1 covers 10 bases. The trim removed 5 bases at V and 5 bases at J, leaving 6 bases unmatched. CDR1 is SNHLY, CDR2 FYNNEI, per germline. This CDR3 spans 14 amino acids. CDR3 in DNA: TGTGCCAGCAGTAGGACAGGGGGATCAAACGAGCAGTACTTC. This translates into CASSRTGGSNEQYF. Combining the CDR3 with reference TRBV2 and TRBJ2-7 gives the whole variable domain EPEVTQTPSHQVTQMGQEVILRCVPISNHLYFYWYRQILGQKVEFLVSFYNNEISEKSEIFDDQFSVERPDGSNFTLKIRSTKLEDSAMYFCASSRTGGSNEQYFGPGTRLTVT.

The J gene is TRBJ2-7, the V gene TRBV6-5, with 11 positions matching TRBD2. CDR1 and CDR2 from the germline V gene are MNHEY and SVGAGI. CDR3 length: 15 amino acids. Trimming removed 5 bases from V and 2 bases from J; junction bases left unmatched: 5. The CDR3 nucleotides are TGTGCCAGCAGTACCGGGACTAGCGGAACCTACGAGCAGTACTTC. This gives the protein CASSTGTSGTYEQYF.